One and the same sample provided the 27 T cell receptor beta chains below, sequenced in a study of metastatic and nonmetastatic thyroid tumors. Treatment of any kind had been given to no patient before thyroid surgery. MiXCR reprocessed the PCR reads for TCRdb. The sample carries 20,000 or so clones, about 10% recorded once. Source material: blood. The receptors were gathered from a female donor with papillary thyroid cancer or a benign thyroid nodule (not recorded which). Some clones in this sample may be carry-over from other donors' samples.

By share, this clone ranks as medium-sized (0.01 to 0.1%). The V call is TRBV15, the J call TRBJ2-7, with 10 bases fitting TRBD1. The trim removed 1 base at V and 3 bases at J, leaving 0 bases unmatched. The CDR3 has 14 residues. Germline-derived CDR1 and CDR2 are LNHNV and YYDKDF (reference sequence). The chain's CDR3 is CATSRGTGGYEQYF. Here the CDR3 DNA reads TGTGCCACCAGCAGAGGGACAGGGGGCTACGAGCAGTACTTC.

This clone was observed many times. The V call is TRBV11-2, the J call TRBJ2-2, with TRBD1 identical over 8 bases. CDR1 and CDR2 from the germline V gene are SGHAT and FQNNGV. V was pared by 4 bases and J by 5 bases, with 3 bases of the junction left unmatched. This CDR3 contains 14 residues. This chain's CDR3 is CASSSQGVTGELFF. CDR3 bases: TGTGCCAGCAGCTCACAGGGGGTAACCGGGGAGCTGTTTTTT.

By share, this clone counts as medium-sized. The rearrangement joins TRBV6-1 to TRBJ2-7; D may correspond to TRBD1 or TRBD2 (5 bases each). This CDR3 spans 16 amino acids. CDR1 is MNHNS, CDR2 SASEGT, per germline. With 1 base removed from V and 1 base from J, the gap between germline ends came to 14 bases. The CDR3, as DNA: TGTGCCAGCAGTGAAGTACCGGGACCGGGGTCCTACGAGCAGTACTTC. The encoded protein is CASSEVPGPGSYEQYF.

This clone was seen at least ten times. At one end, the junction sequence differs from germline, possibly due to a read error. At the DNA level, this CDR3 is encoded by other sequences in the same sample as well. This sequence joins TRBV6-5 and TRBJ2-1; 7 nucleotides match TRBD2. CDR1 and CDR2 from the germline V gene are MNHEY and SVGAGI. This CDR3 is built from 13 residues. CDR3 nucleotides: TGCGCCAGCAGTTACCGGGAGGCCAATGAGCAGTTCTTC. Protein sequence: CASSYREANEQFF.

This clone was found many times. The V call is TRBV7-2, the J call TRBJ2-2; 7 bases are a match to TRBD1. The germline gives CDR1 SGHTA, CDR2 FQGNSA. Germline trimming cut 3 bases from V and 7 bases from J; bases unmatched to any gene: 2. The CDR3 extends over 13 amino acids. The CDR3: CASSLGQSGELFF. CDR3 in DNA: TGTGCCAGCAGCTTGGGACAGAGCGGGGAGCTGTTTTTT.

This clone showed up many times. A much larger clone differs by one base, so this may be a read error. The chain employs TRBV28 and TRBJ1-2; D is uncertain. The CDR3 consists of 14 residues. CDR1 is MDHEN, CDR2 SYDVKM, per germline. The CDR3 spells CVSSLSLVPYGYTF. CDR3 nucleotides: TGTGTCAGCAGTTTGAGTCTTGTTCCCTATGGCTACACCTTC.

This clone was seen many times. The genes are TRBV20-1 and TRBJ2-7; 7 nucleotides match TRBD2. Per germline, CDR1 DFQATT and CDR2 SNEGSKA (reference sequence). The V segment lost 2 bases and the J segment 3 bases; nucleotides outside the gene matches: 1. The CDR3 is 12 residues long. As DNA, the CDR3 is TGCAGTGCTAGACTAGCGGACTACGAGCAGTACTTC. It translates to CSARLADYEQYF.

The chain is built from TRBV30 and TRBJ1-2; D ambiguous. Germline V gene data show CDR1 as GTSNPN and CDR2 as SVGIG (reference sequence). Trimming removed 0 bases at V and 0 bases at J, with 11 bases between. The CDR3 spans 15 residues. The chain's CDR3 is CAWSVSGRANYGYTF. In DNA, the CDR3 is TGTGCCTGGAGTGTATCCGGCAGAGCTAACTATGGCTACACCTTC.

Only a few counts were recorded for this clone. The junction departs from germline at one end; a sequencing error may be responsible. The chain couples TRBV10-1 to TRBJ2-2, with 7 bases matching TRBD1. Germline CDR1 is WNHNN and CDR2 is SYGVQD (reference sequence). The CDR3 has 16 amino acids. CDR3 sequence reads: CASSECGDRNTGDLFF. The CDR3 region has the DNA TGCGCCAGCAGTGAATGTGGGGACAGAAACACCGGGGATCTGTTTTTT.

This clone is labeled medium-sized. CDR3 sequence reads: CASSAWAGELFF. CDR3 in DNA: TGTGCCAGCAGTGCCTGGGCCGGGGAGCTGTTTTTT. The chain recombines TRBV6-1 with TRBJ2-2; D ambiguous. Germline V gene sequence: CDR1 MNHNS, CDR2 SASEGT. CDR3 length equals 12 residues. V shed 4 bases and J shed 6 bases, with 6 bases lying between them.

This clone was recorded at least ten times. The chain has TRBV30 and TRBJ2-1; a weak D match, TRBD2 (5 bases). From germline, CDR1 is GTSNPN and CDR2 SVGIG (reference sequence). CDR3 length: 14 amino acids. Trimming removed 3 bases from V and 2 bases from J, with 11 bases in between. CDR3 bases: TGTGCCTGGAGCGAACGGGGTACCTACAATGAGCAGTTCTTC. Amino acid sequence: CAWSERGTYNEQFF.

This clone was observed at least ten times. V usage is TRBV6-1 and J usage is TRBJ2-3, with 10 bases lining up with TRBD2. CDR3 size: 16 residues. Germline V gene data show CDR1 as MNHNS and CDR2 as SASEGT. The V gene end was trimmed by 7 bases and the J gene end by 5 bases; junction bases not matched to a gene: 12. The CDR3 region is CASIQGRTSGGDTQYF. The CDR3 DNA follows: TGTGCCAGCATTCAAGGGAGGACTAGCGGCGGAGATACGCAGTATTTT.

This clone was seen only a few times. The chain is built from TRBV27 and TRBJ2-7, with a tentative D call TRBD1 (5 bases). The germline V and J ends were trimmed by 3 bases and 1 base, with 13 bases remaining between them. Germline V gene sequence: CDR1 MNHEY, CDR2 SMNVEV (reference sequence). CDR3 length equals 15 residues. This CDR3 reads CASSFRGHASYEQYF. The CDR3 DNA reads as TGTGCCAGCAGTTTCCGCGGACATGCATCCTACGAGCAGTACTTC.

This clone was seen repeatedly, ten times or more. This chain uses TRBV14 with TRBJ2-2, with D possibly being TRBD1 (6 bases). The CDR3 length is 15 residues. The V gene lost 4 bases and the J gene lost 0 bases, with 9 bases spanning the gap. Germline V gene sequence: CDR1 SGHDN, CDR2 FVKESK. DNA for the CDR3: TGTGCCAGCAGCCCGGGACACCCGAACACCGGGGAGCTGTTTTTT. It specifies CASSPGHPNTGELFF.

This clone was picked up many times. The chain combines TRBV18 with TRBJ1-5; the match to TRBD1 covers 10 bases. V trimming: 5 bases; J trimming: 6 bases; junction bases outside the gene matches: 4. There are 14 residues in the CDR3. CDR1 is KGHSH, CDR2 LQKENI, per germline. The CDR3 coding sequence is TGTGCCAGCTCATCGGGACAGGGGATTCAGCCCCAGCATTTT. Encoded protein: CASSSGQGIQPQHF.

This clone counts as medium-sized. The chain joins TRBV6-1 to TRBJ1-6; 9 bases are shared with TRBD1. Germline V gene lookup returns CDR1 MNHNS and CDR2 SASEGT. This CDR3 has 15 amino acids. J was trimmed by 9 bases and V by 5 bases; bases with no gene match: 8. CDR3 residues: CASSRPGQGFSPLHF. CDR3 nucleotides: TGTGCCAGCAGTCGCCCGGGACAGGGCTTTTCACCCCTCCACTTT.

The CDR3 sequence is CASSWTGISEAFF. CDR3 nucleotides: TGTGCCAGCAGCTGGACAGGGATCTCTGAAGCTTTCTTT. The rearrangement links TRBV6-2 or TRBV6-3 to TRBJ1-1; 8 bases are shared with TRBD1. The germline gives CDR1 MNHEY, CDR2 SVGEGT. J was trimmed by 6 bases and V by 6 bases; bases with no gene match: 6. This CDR3 has 13 amino acids.

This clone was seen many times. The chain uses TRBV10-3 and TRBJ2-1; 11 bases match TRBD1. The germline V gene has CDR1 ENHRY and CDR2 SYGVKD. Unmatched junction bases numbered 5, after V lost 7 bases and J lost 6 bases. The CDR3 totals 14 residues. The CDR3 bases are TGTGCCATCAAAGCCGGGACAGGGGGCAATGAGCAGTTCTTC. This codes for CAIKAGTGGNEQFF.

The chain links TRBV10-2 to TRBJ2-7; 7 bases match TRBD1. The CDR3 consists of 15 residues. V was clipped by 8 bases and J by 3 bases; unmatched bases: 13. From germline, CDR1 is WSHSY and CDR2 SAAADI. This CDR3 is CASCQVMGQSYEQYF. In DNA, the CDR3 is TGCGCCAGCTGTCAGGTTATGGGACAGAGCTACGAGCAGTACTTC.

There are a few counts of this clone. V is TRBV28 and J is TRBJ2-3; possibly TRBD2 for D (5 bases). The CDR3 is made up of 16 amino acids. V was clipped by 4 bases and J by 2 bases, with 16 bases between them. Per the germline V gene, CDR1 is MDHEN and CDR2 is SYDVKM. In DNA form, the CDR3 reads TGTGCCAGCAGTTCCCAACAGACCGACTACACAGATACGCAGTATTTT. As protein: CASSSQQTDYTDTQYF.

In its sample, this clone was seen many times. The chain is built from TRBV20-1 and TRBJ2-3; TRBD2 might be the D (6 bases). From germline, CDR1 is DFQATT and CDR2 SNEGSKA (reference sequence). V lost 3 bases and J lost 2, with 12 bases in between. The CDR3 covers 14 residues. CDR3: CSASKEGITDTQYF. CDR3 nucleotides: TGCAGTGCTAGTAAGGAGGGGATCACAGATACGCAGTATTTT.

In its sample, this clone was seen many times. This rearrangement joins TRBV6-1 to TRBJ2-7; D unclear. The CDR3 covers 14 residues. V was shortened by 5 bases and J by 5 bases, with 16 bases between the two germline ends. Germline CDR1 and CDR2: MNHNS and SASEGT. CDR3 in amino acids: CASSQPGRSHEQYF. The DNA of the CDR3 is TGTGCCAGCAGTCAACCCGGTCGCAGCCACGAGCAGTACTTC.

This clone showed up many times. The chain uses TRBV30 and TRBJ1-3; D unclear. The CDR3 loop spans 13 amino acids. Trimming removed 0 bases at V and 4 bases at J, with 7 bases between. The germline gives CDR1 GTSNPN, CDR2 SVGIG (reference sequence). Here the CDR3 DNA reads TGTGCCTGGAGTGTAAAAGGCGGAAACACCATATATTTT. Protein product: CAWSVKGGNTIYF.

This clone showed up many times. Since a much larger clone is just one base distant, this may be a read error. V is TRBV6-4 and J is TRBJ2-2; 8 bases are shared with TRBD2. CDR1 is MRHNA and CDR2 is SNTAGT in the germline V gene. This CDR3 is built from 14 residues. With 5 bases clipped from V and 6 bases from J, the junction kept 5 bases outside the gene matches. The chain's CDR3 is CASSPAGDAGELFF. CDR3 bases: TGTGCCAGCAGTCCAGCGGGAGACGCCGGGGAGCTGTTTTTT.

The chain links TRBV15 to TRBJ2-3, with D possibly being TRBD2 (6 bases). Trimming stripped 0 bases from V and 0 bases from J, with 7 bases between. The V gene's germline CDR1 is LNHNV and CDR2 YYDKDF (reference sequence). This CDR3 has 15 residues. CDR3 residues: CATSREGGSTDTQYF. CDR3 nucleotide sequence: TGTGCCACCAGCAGAGAGGGGGGTAGCACAGATACGCAGTATTTT. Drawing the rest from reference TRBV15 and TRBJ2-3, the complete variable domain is DAMVIQNPRYQVTQFGKPVTLSCSQTLNHNVMYWYQQKSSQAPKLLFHYYDKDFNNEADTPDNFQSRRPNTSFCFLDIRSPGLGDTAMYLCATSREGGSTDTQYFGPGTRLTVL.

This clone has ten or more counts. The CDR3 region has the DNA TGTGCCAGCAGCCAAGATATGAGTGGGGTCCGCCACTGGTATGGCTACACCTTC. Amino acids: CASSQDMSGVRHWYGYTF. V gene TRBV14 combines with J gene TRBJ1-2; the D is unclear. Germline V gene data show CDR1 as SGHDN and CDR2 as FVKESK. The V end lost 0 bases, the J end lost 5 bases, and 22 bases lay between the germline ends. This CDR3 region has 18 residues. The full variable domain, with the rest looked up from reference TRBV14 and TRBJ1-2, is EAGVTQFPSHSVIEKGQTVTLRCDPISGHDNLYWYRRVMGKEIKFLLHFVKESKQDESGMPNNRFLAERTGGTYSTLKVQPAELEDSGVYFCASSQDMSGVRHWYGYTFGSGTRLTVV.

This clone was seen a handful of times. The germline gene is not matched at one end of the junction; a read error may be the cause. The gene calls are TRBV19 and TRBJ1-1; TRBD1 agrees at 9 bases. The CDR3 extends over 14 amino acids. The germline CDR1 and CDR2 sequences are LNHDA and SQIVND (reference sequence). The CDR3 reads CASTKDRGNTKAFF. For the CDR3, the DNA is TGTGCCAGTACCAAAGACAGGGGGAACACTAAAGCTTTCTTT. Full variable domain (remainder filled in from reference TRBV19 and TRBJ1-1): DGGITQSPKYLFRKEGQNVTLSCEQNLNHDAMYWYRQDPGQGLRLIYYSQIVNDFQKGDIAEGYSVSREKKESFPLTVTSAQKNPTAFYLCASTKDRGNTKAFFGQGTRLTVV.